Each of the 13 T cell receptor beta chains below was sequenced from the same sample in a study of long-term antiretroviral therapy in people with HIV. The authors ran the immunoSEQ assay, v3.0, at survey level. Clones were sequenced by immunoSEQ multiplex PCR, and TCRdb holds only the in-frame ones, with some missing. The table shows 20,000 to 30,000 clones, with around 83% occurring only once. The sample in question was unsorted PBMCs, obtained 1.9 years after starting antiretroviral therapy. Every receptor here comes from a woman between 25 and 40 years old with HIV.

In this sample, this clone turned up once. The chain couples TRBV7-6 to TRBJ2-3; unclear D gene. Germline loops: CDR1 SGHVS, CDR2 FNYEAQ. Trimming removed 0 bases from V and 3 bases from J, with 10 bases in between. The CDR3 spans 15 residues. DNA for the CDR3: TGTGCCAGCAGCTTAGCCCTCTCCGGGACAGATACGCAGTATTTT. Translating gives CASSLALSGTDTQYF. The full variable domain, in which reference TRBV7-6 and TRBJ2-3 provide the parts outside the CDR3, is GAGVSQSPRYKVTKRGQDVALRCDPISGHVSLYWYRQALGQGPEFLTYFNYEAQQDKSGLPNDRFSAERPEGSISTLTIQRTEQRDSAMYRCASSLALSGTDTQYFGPGTRLTVL.

J is TRBJ2-1 and V is TRBV29-1; D is possibly TRBD1 (5 bases). The CDR3 extends over 13 amino acids. V was shortened by 7 bases and J by 8 bases, with 18 bases between the two germline ends. Germline assignment: CDR1 SQVTM and CDR2 ANQGSEA. This CDR3 is CSAPHLTVDEQFF. For the CDR3, the DNA is TGCAGCGCCCCCCACCTGACAGTGGATGAGCAGTTCTTC.

The chain links TRBV7-9 to TRBJ1-2; 8 bases are shared with TRBD1. This CDR3 region has 18 residues. The V segment lost 4 bases and the J segment 2 bases; nucleotides outside the gene matches: 15. Germline V gives CDR1 SEHNR, CDR2 FQNEAQ (reference sequence). The CDR3 DNA follows: TGTGCCAGCAGCTCGACCCGGGACAGGCGGATCCAAAACTATGGCTACACCTTC. Its translation is CASSSTRDRRIQNYGYTF.

V gene TRBV27 combines with J gene TRBJ1-5; D is undetermined. This CDR3 region has 12 residues. Per germline, CDR1 MNHEY and CDR2 SMNVEV (reference sequence). Between the trimmed V and J ends, which lost 8 bases and 4 bases, there was a span of 9 bases. The DNA for the CDR3 is TGTGCCAGCCCCGGGATTAATCAGCCCCAGCATTTT. Translated: CASPGINQPQHF.

V usage is TRBV7-6 and J usage is TRBJ1-5; tentatively, D is TRBD1 (5 bases). Deletions cut 3 bases from V and 5 bases from J, with 11 bases between. Per germline, CDR1 SGHVS and CDR2 FNYEAQ. The CDR3 has 14 residues. For the CDR3, the DNA is TGTGCCAGCAGCTTGGGGAGGGACGATCAGCCCCAGCATTTT. It codes for CASSLGRDDQPQHF.

The rearrangement joins TRBV7-9 to TRBJ1-1; a weak D match, TRBD1 (5 bases). CDR1 and CDR2 from the germline V gene are SEHNR and FQNEAQ (reference sequence). This CDR3 spans 14 amino acids. V shed 1 base and J shed 1 base, with 7 bases lying between them. CDR3 protein: CASSLVQGNTEAFF. The CDR3 region has the DNA TGTGCCAGCAGCTTAGTTCAGGGGAACACTGAAGCTTTCTTT.

This chain connects TRBV6-1 to TRBJ2-1; TRBD2 matches at 7 bases. Germline-derived CDR1 and CDR2 are MNHNS and SASEGT. V lost 6 bases, J lost 7 bases, and 3 bases stayed unmatched. This CDR3 spans 12 amino acids. CDR3 sequence reads: CASSGGRNEQFF. CDR3 DNA: TGTGCCAGCAGCGGGGGGAGGAATGAGCAGTTCTTC.

This chain uses TRBV6-5 with TRBJ1-1; D is unclear. Trimming pared 4 bases from V and 2 bases from J, leaving 8 bases between. Per germline, CDR1 MNHEY and CDR2 SVGAGI. The CDR3 runs to 13 residues. The CDR3, as DNA: TGTGCCAGCAGTTCCCGACTAAACACTGAAGCTTTCTTT. Its translation: CASSSRLNTEAFF.

The V gene is TRBV27, the J gene TRBJ1-4, with 7 bases aligning to TRBD1. Trimming took 8 bases from V and 7 from J; bases not matched to a gene: 10. CDR3 size: 14 residues. Germline CDR1 and CDR2: MNHEY and SMNVEV (reference sequence). The CDR3 loop is CASGEQGISEKLFF. CDR3 sequence (DNA): TGTGCCAGCGGGGAACAGGGGATCAGTGAAAAACTGTTTTTT.

V gene TRBV7-8 combines with J gene TRBJ2-1; D is possibly TRBD1 (6 bases). The CDR3 covers 15 residues. The V gene lost 6 bases and the J gene lost 0 bases, with 12 bases spanning the gap. Germline V gene lookup returns CDR1 SGHVS and CDR2 FQNEAQ. The CDR3: CASREGGNSYNEQFF. The CDR3 region has the DNA TGTGCCAGCAGAGAAGGGGGAAACTCCTACAATGAGCAGTTCTTC.

V and J are TRBV30 and TRBJ2-3; tentatively, D is TRBD2 (5 bases). The V end was cut by 5 bases, the J end by 2 bases, with 17 bases between. There are 15 residues in the CDR3. CDR1 is GTSNPN, CDR2 SVGIG, per germline (reference sequence). In nucleotides, the CDR3 is TGTGCCTGGGGGCTTGGAGGCGGCTACACAGATACGCAGTATTTT. Amino acid sequence: CAWGLGGGYTDTQYF.

The V and J genes are TRBV29-1 and TRBJ2-3; 7 positions match TRBD1. With 4 bases clipped from V and 2 bases from J, the junction kept 12 bases outside the gene matches. This CDR3 is 16 amino acids long. CDR1 and CDR2 (germline): SQVTM, ANQGSEA. The CDR3 DNA is TGCAGCGTTGTTACCGTCCCGGGACAGTACACAGATACGCAGTATTTT. Protein sequence: CSVVTVPGQYTDTQYF.

The genes are TRBV29-1 and TRBJ1-2, with D unresolved. The V end lost 2 bases, the J end lost 0 bases, and 13 bases lay between the germline ends. The CDR3 has 15 residues. Per germline, CDR1 SQVTM and CDR2 ANQGSEA. The CDR3 loop is CSVERSHGTNYGYTF. The DNA for the CDR3 is TGCAGCGTTGAACGATCACATGGAACTAACTATGGCTACACCTTC.